In this sample, the clone carrying this T cell receptor (beta chain) turned up a few times. The data belong to a study of response to subunit inactivated influenza vaccine. A single record per CDR3 protein comes from TCRdb applying MiXCR to the RT-PCR reads. Of under 850,000 distinct CDR3 sequences listed, roughly 20% are singletons. Germline V gene sequence: CDR1 DFQATT, CDR2 SNEGSKA (reference sequence). The V gene end was trimmed by 6 bases and the J gene end by 3 bases; junction bases not matched to a gene: 5. CDR3 length: 14 amino acids. The chain is built from TRBV20-1 and TRBJ2-1; 10 bases are a match to TRBD2. The clonotype originates from a man aged 50-60 years who received an inactivated influenza vaccine. Sequencing was performed on PBMCs from blood, taken 4 to 6 days after vaccination. CDR3 DNA sequence: TGCAGTGCGCAACTAGCGGGGAGCTACAATGAGCAGTTCTTC. This translates into CSAQLAGSYNEQFF.